The 24 T cell receptor beta chains below were found in one sample sequenced in a study of T-cell memory formation after mild COVID-19. TCRdb reanalysed the 5' RACE reads using MiXCR and keeps one entry per CDR3 protein. The sample lists roughly 450,000 distinct CDR3 sequences, 15% to 20% occurring once. The sample was PBMCs or a T cell subset sorted from them (not recorded which). All receptors come from an adult woman who had mild COVID-19 (a few samples of this study predate the infection). Cell type and time point are not known.

The table lists this clonotype with many counts. The chain employs TRBV20-1 and TRBJ2-1; 14 bases align to TRBD2. Trimming took 6 bases from V and 6 from J; bases not matched to a gene: 10. The germline CDR1 and CDR2 sequences are DFQATT and SNEGSKA (reference sequence). This CDR3 has 16 residues. The CDR3 sequence: CSARRLAGGSFNEQFF. The CDR3 DNA sequence: TGCAGTGCAAGAAGACTAGCGGGGGGGTCGTTCAATGAGCAGTTCTTC.

The CDR3 nucleotides read TGCGCCAGCACCCCCAGGCAGGGCGGCCCCGGGGAGCTGTTTTTT. Protein: CASTPRQGGPGELFF. The rearrangement uses TRBV4-1 and TRBJ2-2, with a possible D match to TRBD1 (5 bases). V lost 7 bases, J lost 6 bases, and 18 bases lay in between. CDR1 MGHRA and CDR2 YSYEKL come from the germline V gene. The CDR3 runs 15 residues.

The chain has TRBV6-5 and TRBJ2-7, with TRBD2 as a possible D gene (5 bases). The V gene's germline CDR1 is MNHEY and CDR2 SVGAGI. This CDR3 is built from 14 residues. Deletions cut 6 bases from V and 0 bases from J, with 12 bases between. The chain's CDR3 is CASSPTGYSYEQYF. For the CDR3, the DNA is TGTGCCAGCAGCCCCACGGGATACTCCTACGAGCAGTACTTC.

V usage is TRBV15 and J usage is TRBJ1-5; 9 bases match TRBD1. Trimming at V came to 5 bases and at J to 2 bases, leaving 7 bases not matched to a gene. Germline values: CDR1 LNHNV, CDR2 YYDKDF (reference sequence). The CDR3 is made up of 16 amino acids. The CDR3 sequence: CATSQSDRGGNQPQHF. In DNA, the CDR3 is TGTGCCACCAGCCAGAGTGACAGGGGGGGCAATCAGCCCCAGCATTTT.

This clonotype was seen only a few times. DNA for the CDR3: TGTGCCAGCAGCCAATACGGAGAAGGCAATGAGCAGTTCTTC. Amino acid sequence: CASSQYGEGNEQFF. The rearrangement uses TRBV3-1 and TRBJ2-1; D is unclear. Germline-derived CDR1 and CDR2 are LGHDT and YNNKEL (reference sequence). V was pared by 2 bases and J by 6 bases, with 11 bases between. The CDR3 sequence is 14 residues long.

The chain has TRBV30 and TRBJ1-2, with D perhaps matching TRBD1 (6 bases). The V end lost 4 bases, the J end lost 4 bases, and 22 bases lay between the germline ends. The CDR3 runs to 16 residues. Per the germline V gene, CDR1 is GTSNPN and CDR2 is SVGIG (reference sequence). The CDR3 bases are TGTGCCTGGAATGGGGGCGGGACACCGGTGGGCTATGGCTACACCTTC. It translates to CAWNGGGTPVGYGYTF.

The gene calls are TRBV12-3 or TRBV12-4 and TRBJ2-5; 8 bases line up with TRBD2. V was pared by 5 bases and J by 5 bases, with 10 bases of the junction left unmatched. This CDR3 is 15 amino acids long. CDR3 in DNA: TGTGCCAGCAGTCGAGAAGCGGGAGCGTGGGAGACCCAGTACTTC. It yields the protein CASSREAGAWETQYF.

The sample holds a few counts of this clonotype. The rearrangement links TRBV7-3 to TRBJ2-1; 9 positions match TRBD1. Germline CDR1 is SGHTA and CDR2 is FQGTGA. This CDR3 spans 13 amino acids. The J segment lost 9 bases and the V segment lost 4 bases, leaving 4 bases of the junction unmatched. The CDR3 protein is CASSSTGGREQFF. DNA for the CDR3: TGTGCCAGCAGCTCGACAGGGGGACGTGAGCAGTTCTTC.

In this sample, this clonotype turned up a few times. The chain employs TRBV24-1 and TRBJ1-2, with D maybe TRBD1 (5 bases). The CDR3 loop spans 12 amino acids. CDR1 and CDR2 from the germline V gene are KGHDR and SFDVKD. V was shortened by 9 bases and J by 2 bases, with 9 bases between the two germline ends. The CDR3 sequence: CATSRGNYGYTF. The CDR3 nucleotides read TGTGCCACCTCTCGGGGGAACTATGGCTACACCTTC.

This clonotype was found a few times. The chain carries TRBV28 and TRBJ1-1; D uncertain. CDR3 length: 14 residues. The V gene's germline CDR1 is MDHEN and CDR2 SYDVKM. Trimming removed 5 bases at V and 9 bases at J, with 19 bases between. CDR3 amino acids: CASSPLQTDIQAFF. Here the CDR3 DNA reads TGTGCCAGCAGTCCACTTCAAACAGACATTCAAGCTTTCTTT.

This clonotype was counted a few times. The J gene is TRBJ2-5, the V gene TRBV7-6; TRBD2 matches at 7 bases. Germline V CDR1 and CDR2: SGHVS, FNYEAQ. The CDR3 is 14 residues long. Trimming at V came to 5 bases and at J to 4 bases, leaving 7 bases not matched to a gene. The CDR3 bases are TGTGCCAGCAGCCCTCGGGACTACCGAGAGACCCAGTACTTC. It yields the protein CASSPRDYRETQYF.

This clonotype was recorded many times. The genes are TRBV4-3 and TRBJ2-1, with unresolved D. This CDR3 is built from 15 residues. Trimming shortened V by 4 bases and J by 6 bases, and 16 bases separated the two germline ends. Germline CDR1 reads LGHNA; CDR2 reads YSLEER. The CDR3 nucleotides are TGCGCCAGCAGCCCACGAACTAACGGACGCAATGAGCAGTTCTTC. Its protein is CASSPRTNGRNEQFF.

The rearrangement links TRBV6-5 to TRBJ2-6, with a possible D match to TRBD1 (5 bases). Trimming shortened V by 7 bases and J by 2 bases, and 9 bases separated the two germline ends. CDR1 is MNHEY and CDR2 is SVGAGI in the germline V gene. The CDR3 spans 14 residues. For the CDR3, the DNA is TGTGCCAGCAACCAAGGGGCTGGGGCCAACGTCCTGACTTTC. Translation gives CASNQGAGANVLTF.

This clonotype came up a few times. The J gene is TRBJ1-2, the V gene TRBV12-5; unclear D gene. The CDR3 is 11 amino acids. V was clipped by 4 bases and J by 7 bases, with 7 bases between them. Looked up from germline, CDR1 is LGHNT and CDR2 is FRNRAP. The CDR3 coding sequence is TGTGCTAGTGGTTCCCGGCGTGGCTACACCTTC. The encoded protein is CASGSRRGYTF.

V gene TRBV30 combines with J gene TRBJ1-2; D is unresolved. The germline gives CDR1 GTSNPN, CDR2 SVGIG (reference sequence). The V end lost 4 bases, the J end lost 1 base, and 13 bases lay between the germline ends. The CDR3 loop spans 14 amino acids. CDR3 DNA sequence: TGTGCCTGGATTGACCAACCGAATAACTATGGCTACACCTTC. As protein: CAWIDQPNNYGYTF.

The rearrangement links TRBV12-3 or TRBV12-4 to TRBJ1-5, with D hard to call. The CDR3 sequence is 14 residues long. Trimming pared 3 bases from V and 5 bases from J, leaving 11 bases between. CDR3 bases: TGTGCCAGCAGTTTGTCAGGACCTCATCAGCCCCAGCATTTT. Translated: CASSLSGPHQPQHF.

The CDR3 sequence is CSARDLSGRADRSLMYEQYF. CDR3 in DNA: TGCAGTGCTAGAGACCTTAGCGGGAGGGCCGACCGTTCGCTTATGTACGAGCAGTACTTC. The chain links TRBV20-1 to TRBJ2-7; 11 bases are shared with TRBD2. V trimming: 0 bases; J trimming: 4 bases; junction bases outside the gene matches: 20. Germline V gives CDR1 DFQATT, CDR2 SNEGSKA (reference sequence). The CDR3 runs to 20 residues.

This clonotype was seen a few times. The CDR3 nucleotides read TGTGCCAGCAGGAGACAAGACGTGGGCACCGGGGAGCTGTTTTTT. This codes for CASRRQDVGTGELFF. The chain recombines TRBV12-3 or TRBV12-4 with TRBJ2-2; no clear D. Trimming pared 6 bases from V and 4 bases from J, leaving 15 bases between. This CDR3 comprises 15 residues.

This clonotype was picked up many times. This chain links TRBV5-1 with TRBJ2-1; 10 nucleotides line up with TRBD1. Germline CDR1 SGHRS, CDR2 YFSETQ. Trimming took 4 bases from V and 9 from J; bases not matched to a gene: 7. The CDR3 loop spans 14 amino acids. This CDR3 is CASSPGQGFGEQFF. The CDR3 bases are TGCGCCAGCAGCCCGGGACAGGGGTTCGGTGAGCAGTTCTTC.

This clonotype has only a few counts. The chain employs TRBV12-3 or TRBV12-4 and TRBJ2-1; no clear D. The CDR3 is 14 amino acids. Trimming removed 0 bases at V and 15 bases at J, with 18 bases between. For the CDR3, the DNA is TGTGCCAGCAGTTTAGCCTTGGGAAAGGATGTCCGGTTCTTC. Its protein product is CASSLALGKDVRFF.

This clonotype was seen a few times. The chain employs TRBV27 and TRBJ2-7; 11 bases map to TRBD1. The CDR3 has 16 amino acids. Germline CDR1 and CDR2: MNHEY and SMNVEV (reference sequence). The V segment lost 4 bases and the J segment 3 bases; nucleotides outside the gene matches: 8. The CDR3 is CASSSSGTGGLYEQYF. The CDR3 DNA reads TGTGCCAGCAGTTCTTCCGGGACAGGGGGGCTCTACGAGCAGTACTTC.

This rearrangement joins TRBV29-1 to TRBJ2-7; D might be TRBD1 (6 bases). V was trimmed by 4 bases and J by 4 bases, leaving 11 bases between them. CDR1 is SQVTM and CDR2 is ANQGSEA in the germline V gene. The CDR3 covers 12 residues. The CDR3 DNA reads as TGCAGCGTTGTAGTTACAGGGTACGAGCAGTACTTC. It specifies CSVVVTGYEQYF.

This sequence joins TRBV29-1 and TRBJ2-7; 11 bases are shared with TRBD2. Per the germline V gene, CDR1 is SQVTM and CDR2 is ANQGSEA. The CDR3 covers 15 residues. J was trimmed by 2 bases and V by 3 bases; bases with no gene match: 6. In DNA form, the CDR3 reads TGCAGCGTTGAGACTAGCGGGAATACAGCCTACGAGCAGTACTTC. This encodes CSVETSGNTAYEQYF.

In this sample, this clonotype turned up many times. CDR3: CASSSYTGELFF. DNA for the CDR3: TGTGCCAGCAGCTCGTACACCGGGGAGCTGTTTTTT. The chain couples TRBV5-5 to TRBJ2-2; no reliable D call. Trimming pared 3 bases from V and 3 bases from J, leaving 3 bases between. CDR3 size: 12 residues. Germline lookup yields CDR1 SGHKS and CDR2 YYEKEE (reference sequence).